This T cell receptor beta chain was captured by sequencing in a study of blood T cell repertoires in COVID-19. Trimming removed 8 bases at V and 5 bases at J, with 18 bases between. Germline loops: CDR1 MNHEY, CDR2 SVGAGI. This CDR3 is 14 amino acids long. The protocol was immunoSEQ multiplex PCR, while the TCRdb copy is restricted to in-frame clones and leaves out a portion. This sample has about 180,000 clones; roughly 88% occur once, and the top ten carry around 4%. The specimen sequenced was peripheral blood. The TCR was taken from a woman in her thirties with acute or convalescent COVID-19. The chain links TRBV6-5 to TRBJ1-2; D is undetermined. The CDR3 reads CASELALFVYGYTF. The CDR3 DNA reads TGTGCCAGCGAACTCGCCCTCTTCGTATATGGCTACACCTTC.